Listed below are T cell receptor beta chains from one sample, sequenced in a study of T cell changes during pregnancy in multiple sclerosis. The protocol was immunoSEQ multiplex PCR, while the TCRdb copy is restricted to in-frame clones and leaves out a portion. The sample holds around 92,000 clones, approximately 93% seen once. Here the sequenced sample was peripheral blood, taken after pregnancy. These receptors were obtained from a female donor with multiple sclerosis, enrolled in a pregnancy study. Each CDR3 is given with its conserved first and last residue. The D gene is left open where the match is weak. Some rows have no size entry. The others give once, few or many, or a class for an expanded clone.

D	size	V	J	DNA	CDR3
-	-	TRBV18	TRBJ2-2	TGTGCCAGCTCACCAATTTTAATCGTGTCGGGAGCGAACACCGGGGAGCTGTTTTTT	CASSPILIVSGANTGELFF
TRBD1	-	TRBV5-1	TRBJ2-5	TGCGCCAGCAGCCCGACAGGGTTGGAGACCCAGTACTTC	CASSPTGLETQYF
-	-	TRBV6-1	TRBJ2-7	TGTGCCAGCAGTGAAGAGAAAACAAGCTCCTACGAGCAGTACTTC	CASSEEKTSSYEQYF
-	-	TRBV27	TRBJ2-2	TGTGCCAGCAGTTTTGGGAGTCCCTACACCGGGGAGCTGTTTTTT	CASSFGSPYTGELFF
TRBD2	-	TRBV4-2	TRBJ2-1	TGTGCCAGCAGCCAAGATCTAAGACTAGCGGGGGACAATGAGCAGTTCTTC	CASSQDLRLAGDNEQFF
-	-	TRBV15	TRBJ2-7	TGTGCCACCAGCAGAGATTTTCTAGGGGCGAACCCCTACGAGCAGTACTTC	CATSRDFLGANPYEQYF
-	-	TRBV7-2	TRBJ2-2	TGTGCCAGCAGCTTGGGCCTGAAGATCCCCGGGGAGCTGTTTTTT	CASSLGLKIPGELFF
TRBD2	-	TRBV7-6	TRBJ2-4	TGTGCCAGCAGCTTATCCCGGGGGGACATTCAGTACTTC	CASSLSRGDIQYF
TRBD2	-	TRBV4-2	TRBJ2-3	TGTGCCAGCAGCCAAGTCGGGGCGGGAGTGGGCGCAGATACGCAGTATTTT	CASSQVGAGVGADTQYF
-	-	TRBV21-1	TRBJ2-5	TGTGCCAGCAGCAGGGAGGGCAGGCAAGAGACCCAGTACTTC	CASSREGRQETQYF
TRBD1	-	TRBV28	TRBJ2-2	TGTGCCAGCAGTTCACAGGGGGCGCTGAGGATGGGGGAGCTGTTTTTT	CASSSQGALRMGELFF
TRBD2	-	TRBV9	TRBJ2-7	TGTGCCAGCAGCGTAGTCCCTAACTTAGCGGGAGCAGGCGAGCAGTACTTC	CASSVVPNLAGAGEQYF
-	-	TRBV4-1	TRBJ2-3	TGCGCCAGCAGCCAAGATCCGGGTAGGAGCACAGATACGCAGTATTTT	CASSQDPGRSTDTQYF
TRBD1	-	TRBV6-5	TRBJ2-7	TGTGCCAGCAGTTACGGGGCAGGGGGCAACGAGCAGTACTTC	CASSYGAGGNEQYF
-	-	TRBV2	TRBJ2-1	TGTGCCAGCAGTACAAATACCCGTAATGAGCAGTTCTTC	CASSTNTRNEQFF
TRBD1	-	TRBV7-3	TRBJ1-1	TGTGCCAGCAGCTTCAAAAACCCCGGGACAGGGCTCACTGAAGCTTTCTTT	CASSFKNPGTGLTEAFF
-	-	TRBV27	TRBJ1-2	TGTGCCAGCATTGCCTCGTGGGGTTTAGGAGGTGGCTACACCTTC	CASIASWGLGGGYTF
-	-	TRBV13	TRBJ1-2	TGTGCCAGCAGCTTATTTTATGATGGCTACACCTTC	CASSLFYDGYTF
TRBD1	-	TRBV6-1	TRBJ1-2	TGTGCCAGCAGTACCGGGACAGGGGCCTATGGCTACACCTTC	CASSTGTGAYGYTF
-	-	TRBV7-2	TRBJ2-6	TGTGCCAGCAGCTTATTAGGGCCAGGGGTTTTTGGGGCCAACGTCCTGACTTTC	CASSLLGPGVFGANVLTF
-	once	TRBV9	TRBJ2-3	TGTGCCAGCAGCGTAGGAAGCGGGTCGGGGTTTTTGGATACGCAGTATTTT	CASSVGSGSGFLDTQYF
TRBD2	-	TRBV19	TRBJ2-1	TGTGCCAGTAGTATAGATAGCGGGATCTCCTACAATGAGCAGTTCTTC	CASSIDSGISYNEQFF
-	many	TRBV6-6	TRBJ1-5	TGTGCCAGCAGCCTCGAGGACGGGGATGATCAGCCCCAGCATTTT	CASSLEDGDDQPQHF
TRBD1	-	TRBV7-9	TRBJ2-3	TGTGCCAGCAGCGCCCGGACAGGGACAAGGGATACGCAGTATTTT	CASSARTGTRDTQYF
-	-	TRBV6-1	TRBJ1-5	TGTGCCAGCAGTGAACAGCGCAGAAACAATCAGCCCCAGCATTTT	CASSEQRRNNQPQHF
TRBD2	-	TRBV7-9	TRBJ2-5	TGTGCCAGCGGCGAACTAGCGGTTCCCCGACGGTACCAAGAGACCCAGTACTTC	CASGELAVPRRYQETQYF
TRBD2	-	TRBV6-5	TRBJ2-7	TGTGCCAGCAGTTCCGTAGCGGGAGGGCGAGGCGAGCAGTACTTC	CASSSVAGGRGEQYF
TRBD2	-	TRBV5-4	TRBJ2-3	TGTGCCAGCAGCAGCCTCCCGACTAGCAGTTATTCTAGCACAGATACGCAGTATTTT	CASSSLPTSSYSSTDTQYF
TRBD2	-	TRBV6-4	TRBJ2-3	TGTGCCAGCAGTTTGCAGCGGGAGGTCACAGATACGCAGTATTTT	CASSLQREVTDTQYF
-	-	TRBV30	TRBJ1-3	TGTGCCTGGGACATTTCCTCTGGAAACACCATATATTTT	CAWDISSGNTIYF
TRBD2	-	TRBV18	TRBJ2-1	TGTGCCAGCTCACTCGTTATGGGACTAGCGGCGGTCTACAATGAGCAGTTCTTC	CASSLVMGLAAVYNEQFF
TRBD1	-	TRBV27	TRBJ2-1	TGTGCCAGCAGTTTATCCGGGACAGGGGTAGCACGGGAGCAGTTCTTC	CASSLSGTGVAREQFF
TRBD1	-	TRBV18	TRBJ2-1	TGTGCCAGCTCCCTTTATACAGGGGGCAATGAGCAGTTCTTC	CASSLYTGGNEQFF
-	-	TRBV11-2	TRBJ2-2	TGTGCCAGCAGCTATGCCGCCGGGGCCGGGGAGCTGTTTTTT	CASSYAAGAGELFF
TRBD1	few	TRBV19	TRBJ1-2	TGTGCCAGTAGTGGGGAAACCGGGACAGATTATGGCTACACCTTC	CASSGETGTDYGYTF
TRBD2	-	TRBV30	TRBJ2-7	TGTGCCTGCGGACCCGGCGGGAGACGAGAGCAGTACTTC	CACGPGGRREQYF
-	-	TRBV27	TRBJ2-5	TGTGCCAGCACTCCGGGGTCAAGTGCCGTGACCCAGTACTTC	CASTPGSSAVTQYF
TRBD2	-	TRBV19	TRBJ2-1	TGTGCCAGTAGTTTTTGGGAGCGGGAGTACAATGAGCAGTTCTTC	CASSFWEREYNEQFF
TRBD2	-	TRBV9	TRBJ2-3	TGTGCCAGCAGCGTAGGTAGCGGGAGTCCTACGCAGTATTTT	CASSVGSGSPTQYF
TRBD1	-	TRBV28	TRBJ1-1	TGTGCCAGCAGTTTATGGGCAGGGGGCGAAGCTTTCTTT	CASSLWAGGEAFF
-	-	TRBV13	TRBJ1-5	TGTGCCAGCAGCTTAGCGCGAGGTCAGCCCCAGCATTTT	CASSLARGQPQHF
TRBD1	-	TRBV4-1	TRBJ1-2	TGCGCCAGCAGCCAAGAAGTTATGACAGGGGATAATGGCTACACCTTC	CASSQEVMTGDNGYTF
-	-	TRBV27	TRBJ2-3	TGTGCCATCTCGCCCAGGGGAGACGGCACAGATACGCAGTATTTT	CAISPRGDGTDTQYF
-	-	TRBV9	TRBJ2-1	TGTGCCAGCAGCGTATTTAGTAGCGGAATAAACAATGAGCAGTTCTTC	CASSVFSSGINNEQFF
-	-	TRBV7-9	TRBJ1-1	TGTGCCAGCAGACAACAGAACACTGAAGCTTTCTTT	CASRQQNTEAFF
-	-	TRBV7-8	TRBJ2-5	TGTGCCAGCAGGCTAGGGTCCGTAGCGAACCAAGAGACCCAGTACTTC	CASRLGSVANQETQYF
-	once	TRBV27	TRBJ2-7	TGTGCCAGCAGTTTATCTTATAGCGGAGCTCCCTCAGGATACGAGCAGTACTTC	CASSLSYSGAPSGYEQYF
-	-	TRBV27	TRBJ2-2	TGTGCCAGCAGTTTGGACAGCTCGAACACCGGGGAGCTGTTTTTT	CASSLDSSNTGELFF
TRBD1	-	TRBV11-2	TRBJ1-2	TGTGCCAGCAGCCGTCCGACAGGGATCTATGGCTACACCTTC	CASSRPTGIYGYTF
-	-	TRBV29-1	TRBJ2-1	TGCAGCGTTGAATCCGGGAGCTCCTACAATGAGCAGTTCTTC	CSVESGSSYNEQFF
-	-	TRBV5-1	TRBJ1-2	TGCGCCAGCAGCCTTACAGGCTCCTATGGCTACACCTTC	CASSLTGSYGYTF
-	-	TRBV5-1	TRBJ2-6	TGCGCCAGCAGCTTTGCGTCTGGGGCCAACGTCCTGACTTTC	CASSFASGANVLTF
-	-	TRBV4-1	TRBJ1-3	TGCGCCAGCAGCCCGCTATTGAGCTCTGGAAACACCATATATTTT	CASSPLLSSGNTIYF
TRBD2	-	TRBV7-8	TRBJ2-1	TGTGCCAGCAGCTCTGCCGGGACTAGCGGGAGGAATGAGCAGTTCTTC	CASSSAGTSGRNEQFF
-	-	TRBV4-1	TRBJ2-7	TGCGCCAGCAGCCTCGTCGGGGGGCGATTCTCCTACGAGCAGTACTTC	CASSLVGGRFSYEQYF
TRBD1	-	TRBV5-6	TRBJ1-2	TGTGCCAGCAGCTTGGGGACAGGGCTGGGCTACACCTTC	CASSLGTGLGYTF
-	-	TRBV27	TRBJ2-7	TGTGCCAGCAGTTTAGGTCTAATGACCTACGAGCAGTACTTC	CASSLGLMTYEQYF
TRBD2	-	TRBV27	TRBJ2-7	TGTGCCAGCAGCCCGACTAGCATCCCTCCCTACGAGCAGTACTTC	CASSPTSIPPYEQYF
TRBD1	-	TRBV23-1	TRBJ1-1	TGCGCCAGCAGTCAATCGTCAGGGGGCGAACCCCGAAGCACTGAAGCTTTCTTT	CASSQSSGGEPRSTEAFF
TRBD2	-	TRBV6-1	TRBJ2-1	TGTGCCAGCAGTGAAGCAAGGACTAGCGGGAGTTATGGCAATGAGCAGTTCTTC	CASSEARTSGSYGNEQFF